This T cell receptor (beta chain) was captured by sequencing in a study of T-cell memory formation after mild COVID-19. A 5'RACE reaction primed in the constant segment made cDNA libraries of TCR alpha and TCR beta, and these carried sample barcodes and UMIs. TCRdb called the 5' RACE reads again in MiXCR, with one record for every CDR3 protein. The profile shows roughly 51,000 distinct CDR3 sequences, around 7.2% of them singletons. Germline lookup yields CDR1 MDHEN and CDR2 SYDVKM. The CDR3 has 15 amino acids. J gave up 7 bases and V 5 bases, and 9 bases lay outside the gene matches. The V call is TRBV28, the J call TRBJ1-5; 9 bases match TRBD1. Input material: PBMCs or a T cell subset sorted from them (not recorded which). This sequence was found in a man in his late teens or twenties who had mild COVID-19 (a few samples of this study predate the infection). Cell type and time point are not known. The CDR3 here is CASSLPGTGRQPQHF. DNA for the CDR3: TGTGCCAGCAGTCTGCCCGGGACAGGGAGACAGCCCCAGCATTTT.